Below, one T cell receptor beta chain is given with its context. Its matching antigen is unknown. The sample comes from a study of cytotoxic CD8 clonotypes in ibrutinib-treated CLL. Overall study results and limits: Clonality grew at ibrutinib response; at progression, it decreased back toward baseline.

The CDR3 is 14 residues long. Germline CDR1 MDHEN, CDR2 SYDVKM. V gave up 3 bases and J gave up 11 bases, with 17 bases separating them. Produced via immunoSEQ multiplex PCR; TCRdb's table is partial and in-frame only. The sample includes 120,000 to 150,000 clones, approximately 75% of them seen just once. This chain links TRBV28 with TRBJ1-5; D not certain. This TCR was sampled from a human donor with chronic lymphocytic leukemia. Specimen: PBMCs, collected after 12 months of ibrutinib treatment. The CDR3 spells CASSFPLSKRAQHF. The CDR3, as DNA: TGTGCCAGCAGTTTCCCTCTAAGTAAGCGGGCCCAGCATTTT.